Each of the 18 T cell receptor beta chains below was sequenced from the same sample in a study of metastatic and nonmetastatic thyroid tumors. Treatment of any kind had been given to no patient before thyroid surgery. With MiXCR, TCRdb called clones anew from the PCR reads. The sample includes some 29,000 clones, approximately 17% of them seen just once. Sequenced input: blood. The source is a female donor with papillary thyroid cancer or a benign thyroid nodule (not recorded which). Some clones in this sample may be carry-over from other donors' samples.

This clone has at least ten counts. The chain joins TRBV13 to TRBJ2-1; 8 bases are a match to TRBD1. CDR1 is PRHDT, CDR2 FYEKMQ, per germline (reference sequence). The CDR3 has 15 residues. V trimming: 3 bases; J trimming: 9 bases; junction bases outside the gene matches: 10. The CDR3 nucleotides are TGTGCCAGCAGCTTCCGGACAGGGCCCACAAGTGAGCAGTTCTTC. It yields the protein CASSFRTGPTSEQFF.

This clone has at least ten counts. This chain links TRBV13 with TRBJ2-1; 11 bases align to TRBD1. CDR3 size: 16 residues. In germline, CDR1 is PRHDT, CDR2 FYEKMQ (reference sequence). Unmatched junction bases numbered 4, after V lost 2 bases and J lost 4 bases. The CDR3 sequence is CASSLRGTGGYNEQFF. For the CDR3, the DNA is TGTGCCAGCAGCTTACGAGGGACAGGGGGGTACAATGAGCAGTTCTTC.

This clone was counted many times. At one of its ends the junction is not consistent with the germline gene, which may arise from a read error. This sequence joins TRBV15 and TRBJ2-3; perhaps TRBD1 as D (5 bases). The CDR3 runs 15 residues. The germline V gene has CDR1 LNHNV and CDR2 YYDKDF (reference sequence). The CDR3 nucleotides read TGTGCCACCACCCAACAGCCTCAGGGCACCGATACGCAGTATTTT. This codes for CATTQQPQGTDTQYF.

This clone was seen ten or more times. The V and J genes are TRBV28 and TRBJ1-5; D uncertain. Trimming took 6 bases from V and 1 from J, leaving 4 bases between them. The CDR3 is made up of 12 amino acids. Looked up from germline, CDR1 is MDHEN and CDR2 is SYDVKM. As DNA, the CDR3 is TGTGCCAGCAGGGAAAGCAATCAGCCCCAGCATTTT. Protein: CASRESNQPQHF.

This clone has ten or more counts. V and J are TRBV12-3 or TRBV12-4 and TRBJ1-5, with 10 bases lining up with TRBD1. Trimming at V came to 5 bases and at J to 7 bases, leaving 11 bases not matched to a gene. The CDR3 has 16 residues. CDR3 DNA sequence: TGTGCCAGCAGTCTATCGTGGACAGGGGGGATGCAGCCCCAGCATTTT. Its protein product is CASSLSWTGGMQPQHF.

The chain combines TRBV28 with TRBJ2-7; D uncertain. In germline, CDR1 is MDHEN, CDR2 SYDVKM. V was pared by 4 bases and J by 5 bases, with 18 bases between. The CDR3 is made up of 15 amino acids. DNA of the CDR3: TGTGCCAGCAGTTCCCGCCTCACATTATCGGACGAGCAGTACTTC. Residues: CASSSRLTLSDEQYF.

The table lists this clone with many counts. CDR3 bases: TGTGCCTCCATAGAGGGAGGGCCCGGAGAGACCCAGTACTTC. It is translated as CASIEGGPGETQYF. V is TRBV30 and J is TRBJ2-5; 7 bases align to TRBD2. The CDR3 is 14 residues long. Trimming cost V 7 bases and J 4 bases; bases outside gene matches: 12. Germline assignment: CDR1 GTSNPN and CDR2 SVGIG (reference sequence).

This clone was recorded a few times. The V call is TRBV6-2 or TRBV6-3, the J call TRBJ2-7; TRBD1 matches at 8 bases. Losses at the gene ends were 6 bases for V and 3 bases for J; bases not matched to a gene: 19. This CDR3 is 18 amino acids long. Looked up from germline, CDR1 is MNHEY and CDR2 is SVGEGT. The CDR3 loop is CASRQNTWTGHADYEQYF. CDR3 in DNA: TGTGCCAGCAGACAAAATACGTGGACAGGGCATGCAGACTACGAGCAGTACTTC.

This clone occurred many times. Additional DNA sequences in this sample encode the identical CDR3. The chain couples TRBV6-1 to TRBJ2-3; 10 bases align to TRBD1. Germline V lookup: CDR1 MNHNS, CDR2 SASEGT. The CDR3 is 14 residues long. J lost 5 bases, V lost 7 bases, and 6 bases had no gene match. CDR3 nucleotides: TGTGCCAGCACACCGGGACAGGGGAGAGATACGCAGTATTTT. This translates into CASTPGQGRDTQYF.

This clone has more than one count but fewer than ten. The V gene is TRBV28, the J gene TRBJ1-6, with D unresolved. The CDR3 is 12 amino acids. Trimming took off 6 bases at V and 14 bases at J, with 14 bases between the two ends. CDR1 and CDR2 (germline): MDHEN, SYDVKM. CDR3 sequence (DNA): TGTGCCAGCAGAACCTTCCAACTAACCCTCCACTTT. Translated: CASRTFQLTLHF.

This chain joins TRBV6-2 or TRBV6-3 and TRBJ2-7; D is perhaps TRBD1 (6 bases). The ends were cut back, 7 bases at V and 0 bases at J, with 16 bases in the middle. Germline V gene lookup returns CDR1 MNHEY and CDR2 SVGEGT. The CDR3 totals 15 residues. The CDR3 is CASNSQGLSSYEQYF. CDR3 bases: TGTGCCAGCAACTCCCAGGGGCTGAGCTCCTACGAGCAGTACTTC.

This clone showed up many times. The rearrangement links TRBV5-6 to TRBJ2-3; D is ambiguous. CDR1 is SGHDT and CDR2 is YYEEEE in the germline V gene. The CDR3 contains 16 residues. V lost 0 bases to trimming and J lost 0 bases, with 11 bases between them. CDR3 DNA: TGTGCCAGCAGCTTGGGACTCGTCCCTAGCACAGATACGCAGTATTTT. It translates to CASSLGLVPSTDTQYF.

This clone was observed many times. V is TRBV27 and J is TRBJ1-1, with D perhaps TRBD1 (6 bases). Germline V lookup: CDR1 MNHEY, CDR2 SMNVEV (reference sequence). The length of the CDR3 is 15 residues. The V gene lost 10 bases and the J gene lost 4 bases, with 22 bases spanning the gap. In DNA, the CDR3 is TGTGCCACTTATAGGAACAGGGTAGAGGGCACTGAAGCTTTCTTT. The encoded protein is CATYRNRVEGTEAFF.

Many counts were recorded for this clone. This sequence joins TRBV6-1 and TRBJ2-2, with D unresolved. V lost 5 bases to trimming and J lost 2 bases, with 9 bases between them. Germline loops: CDR1 MNHNS, CDR2 SASEGT. This CDR3 region has 14 residues. The CDR3 is CASSPPVNTGELFF. CDR3 DNA sequence: TGTGCCAGCAGTCCTCCCGTTAACACCGGGGAGCTGTTTTTT.

This clone was seen a few times. The chain links TRBV12-3 or TRBV12-4 to TRBJ2-1; D possibly corresponds to TRBD2 (6 bases). The CDR3 loop spans 15 amino acids. Trimming took 3 bases from V and 6 from J, leaving 15 bases between them. CDR3 in DNA: TGTGCCAGCAGTTTGGGACTGGCTACCTGCAATGAGCAGTTCTTC. Amino acids: CASSLGLATCNEQFF.

At least ten counts were recorded for this clone. The chain employs TRBV5-1 and TRBJ2-1; TRBD1 or TRBD2 may be the D gene (5 bases each). In germline, CDR1 is SGHRS, CDR2 YFSETQ. The CDR3 runs to 16 residues. With 0 bases removed from V and 4 bases from J, the gap between germline ends came to 14 bases. CDR3 sequence reads: CASSLAGAGYYNEQFF. The CDR3 DNA reads TGCGCCAGCAGCTTGGCCGGGGCGGGTTATTACAATGAGCAGTTCTTC.

This clone came up many times. The rearrangement links TRBV7-3 to TRBJ2-5; 9 nucleotides align to TRBD1. V gave up 6 bases and J gave up 2 bases; unmatched junction bases: 4. CDR3 size: 14 residues. CDR1 is SGHTA, CDR2 FQGTGA, per germline. In DNA form, the CDR3 reads TGTGCCAGCAGTCCCGGACAGGGGCAAGAGACCCAGTACTTC. It translates to CASSPGQGQETQYF.

The V gene is TRBV3-1, the J gene TRBJ2-1; D gene unclear. This CDR3 is built from 14 residues. Trimming took 4 bases from V and 9 from J, leaving 16 bases between them. Germline V lookup: CDR1 LGHDT, CDR2 YNNKEL (reference sequence). This CDR3 is CASSLQTPGGEQFF. The CDR3 region has the DNA TGTGCCAGCAGCCTTCAGACACCGGGTGGTGAGCAGTTCTTC.